The clone carrying this T cell receptor beta chain is labeled medium-sized (0.01 to 0.1%). The V segment lost 0 bases and the J segment 4 bases; nucleotides outside the gene matches: 1. The germline V gene has CDR1 LNHDA and CDR2 SQIVND (reference sequence). CDR3 length: 15 residues. The data are from a study of PD-1 blockade in classical Hodgkin lymphoma. Documented time point: cycle 4 day 1 (C4D1), after 5 to 7 weeks of nivolumab. Following autologous stem cell transplantation, relapse occurred in every patient, and exposure to brentuximab vedotin varied. This table comes from immunoSEQ multiplex PCR, and its TCRdb copy is limited to in-frame clones, with some not included. The sample holds 25,000 to 40,000 clones; under 75% are singletons and the top ten take more than 3%.

The rearrangement joins TRBV19 to TRBJ1-5; 9 bases match TRBD1. This TCR was sampled from a human donor with classical Hodgkin lymphoma. Sequenced material: peripheral blood mononuclear cells (PBMCs), taken before the fourth cycle of nivolumab. CDR3 bases: TGTGCCAGTAGTATAGAAGGACAGGGGAATCAGCCCCAGCATTTT. It codes for CASSIEGQGNQPQHF.